These T cell receptor beta chains were read from a single sample in a study of cytomegalovirus exposure and HLA in healthy donors. Using immunoSEQ multiplex PCR, the repertoire was profiled, and TCRdb retains in-frame clones only, with some absent. The sample has approximately 140,000 clones; about 90% are singletons. The sequenced material came from PBMCs. The receptor set was obtained from a man in his late teens or twenties in good health and CMV-seronegative. CDR3s include the opening cysteine and the closing phenylalanine or tryptophan. Each record gives: D gene, V gene, clone size, J gene, CDR3 DNA, CDR3 protein. The D gene is left open where the match is weak. Clone size is stated in some rows and not others, as once, few, many or a class when expanded.

NA	TRBV5-6	once	TRBJ1-6	TGTGCCAGCAGCTTGCGAGTAAATAATTCACCCCTCCACTTT	CASSLRVNNSPLHF
TRBD2	TRBV6-6	NA	TRBJ2-5	TGTGCCAGCAACCGGGGGGGGGAGGAAGAGACCCAGTACTTC	CASNRGGEEETQYF
NA	TRBV4-1	few	TRBJ1-6	TGCGCCAGCAGCCAAGCTGGCGGGGGTTCACCCCTCCACTTT	CASSQAGGGSPLHF
NA	TRBV27	NA	TRBJ1-5	TGTGCCAGCAGTTCGGGACTCTCCAATCAGCCCCAGCATTTT	CASSSGLSNQPQHF
NA	TRBV6-4	NA	TRBJ2-1	TGTGCCAGCAGTGAGGACTGGGCGGACAGGCAGTTCTTC	CASSEDWADRQFF
TRBD1	TRBV6-5	NA	TRBJ2-5	TGTGCCAGCAGTTACTCCGGGGACAGGCCGGAGACCCAGTACTTC	CASSYSGDRPETQYF
TRBD1	TRBV6-4	once	TRBJ2-1	TGTGCCAGCAGAGGCCCCGGGACAGGGCAAGAGTTCTTC	CASRGPGTGQEFF
NA	TRBV30	once	TRBJ2-7	TGTGCCTGGAGCGATCCGGGACGGGGGTTGAGGGAGCAGTACTTC	CAWSDPGRGLREQYF
NA	TRBV6-5	NA	TRBJ2-2	TGTGCCAGCAGTTACTTCCAGGGAACCGGGGAGCTGTTTTTT	CASSYFQGTGELFF
NA	TRBV7-9	NA	TRBJ1-5	TGTGCCAGCAGCTTGATAGGGGACAATCAGCCCCAGCATTTT	CASSLIGDNQPQHF
TRBD1	TRBV6-1	NA	TRBJ2-5	TGTGCCAGCAGTGAAGCGACAGGGGTAGAGACCCAGTACTTC	CASSEATGVETQYF
NA	TRBV5-6	NA	TRBJ2-7	TGTGCCAGCAGCGTCGGGGACTCCTACGAGCAGTACTTC	CASSVGDSYEQYF
NA	TRBV9	NA	TRBJ1-6	TGTGCCAGCAGCCAGGACACGCTTAATTCACCCCTCCACTTT	CASSQDTLNSPLHF
TRBD2	TRBV6-1	NA	TRBJ2-3	TGTGCCAGCAGAACAACCGGGAGGGGAGGAGATACGCAGTATTTT	CASRTTGRGGDTQYF
NA	TRBV2	NA	TRBJ1-5	TGTGCCAGCAGTATCAAGGGGTTTCAGGGGTATGGGAGCAATCAGCCCCAGCATTTT	CASSIKGFQGYGSNQPQHF
NA	TRBV5-4	NA	TRBJ2-1	TGTGCCAGCAGCTTTGCAGCGGCCCAGGAGCCCAGGGAGCAGTTCTTC	CASSFAAAQEPREQFF
NA	TRBV11-2	NA	TRBJ1-2	TGTGCCAGCAGCTTCACCGGGACTCCTGTTTATGGCTACACCTTC	CASSFTGTPVYGYTF
TRBD2	TRBV7-9	NA	TRBJ2-1	TGTGCCAGCAGTCCCCCCGGGACTAGCGCCTACAATGAGCAGTTCTTC	CASSPPGTSAYNEQFF
NA	TRBV21-1	NA	TRBJ2-1	TGTGCCAGCAGTGGAGGGTACGATGAGCAGTTCTTC	CASSGGYDEQFF
TRBD2	TRBV19	NA	TRBJ2-1	TGTGCCAGTAGTCCTCTGGCAGCGGGGGGGAACTACAATGAGCAGTTCTTC	CASSPLAAGGNYNEQFF
NA	TRBV28	NA	TRBJ2-7	TGTGCCTCATTAGGTGTAGAGGTGCGCTACGAGCAGTACTTC	CASLGVEVRYEQYF
TRBD1	TRBV19	once	TRBJ2-7	TGTGCCAGTAGTAACAGGGGGGCTTACGAGCAGTACTTC	CASSNRGAYEQYF
NA	TRBV9	few	TRBJ1-2	TGTGCCAGCCAGGGGAACTATGGCTACACCTTC	CASQGNYGYTF
NA	TRBV25-1	NA	TRBJ2-7	TGTGCCAGCAGTGAATTCAGCGCTCACTACGAGCAGTACTTC	CASSEFSAHYEQYF
NA	TRBV27	NA	TRBJ2-2	TGTGCCAGCAGTTTCTTAGCGGAACCCCCAAACACCGGGGAGCTGTTTTTT	CASSFLAEPPNTGELFF
TRBD1	TRBV7-9	NA	TRBJ2-7	TGTGCCAGCAGCCCGACAGGGTCCAACTACGAGCAGTACTTC	CASSPTGSNYEQYF
NA	TRBV11-3	once	TRBJ2-1	TGTGCCAGCAGCTCCACAGGGTTCCTCTCCTACAATGAGCAGTTCTTC	CASSSTGFLSYNEQFF
NA	TRBV5-4	NA	TRBJ1-1	TGTGCCAGCAGCATACCCCGGACAGACGCGAACACTGAAGCTTTCTTT	CASSIPRTDANTEAFF
NA	TRBV10-3	NA	TRBJ2-5	TGTGCCATCAGTGAGTTAACAGGGTTCTTCAAATCGCCAGAGACCCAGTACTTC	CAISELTGFFKSPETQYF
TRBD1	TRBV5-1	NA	TRBJ2-2	TGCGCCAGCAGCCTGGGACAGGGCACCGGGGAGCTGTTTTTT	CASSLGQGTGELFF
NA	TRBV18	NA	TRBJ1-1	TGTGCCAGCTCACCCGGGGGGCTTAAAGGGAACACTGAAGCTTTCTTT	CASSPGGLKGNTEAFF
TRBD1	TRBV11-2	once	TRBJ2-1	TGTGCCAGCAGCCATTACGAAGACTTATGGACAGGAAGTGGGAATGAGCAGTTCTTC	CASSHYEDLWTGSGNEQFF
NA	TRBV4-1	NA	TRBJ2-1	TGCGCCAGCAGCCAAGCCAGGGGGGTACAGTTCTTC	CASSQARGVQFF
TRBD1	TRBV6-6	NA	TRBJ1-2	TGTGCCAGCACCCTCGACAGGGCCGATGGCTACACCTTC	CASTLDRADGYTF
TRBD1	TRBV28	NA	TRBJ2-7	TGTGCCAGCAGTCCGACAGGGGGGTTGTACGAGCAGTACTTC	CASSPTGGLYEQYF